The present T cell receptor beta chain was sequenced within a study of T cells after yellow fever vaccination (dated 2019 in TCRdb). Regarding the study in general: The SMART-Seq v4 Ultra Low Input RNA kit was used to prepare libraries from fractions with low cell numbers. Bulk PBMC replicates and cell subsets were isolated from blood drawn at multiple timepoints before and after both primary and secondary immunization. Two healthy male donors, one aged 18 to 30 and one aged 30 to 40 years, made up the cohort. To track T-cell clones before and after primary and booster YFV17D yellow fever vaccination, bulk TCR alpha and beta repertoires were sequenced longitudinally.

The treatment or condition label, read with the paper, signifies: live attenuated yellow fever vaccine strain. Two biological replicates of bulk PBMCs were collected at each blood-draw timepoint. PBMCs were isolated from peripheral blood using a standard Ficoll-Paque protocol. RNA was extracted with TriZol from bulk PBMCs, CD4 and CD8 fractions, and dextramer-positive and dextramer-negative fractions. This clonotype was counted at least ten times. Its antigen specificity is not known. Base qualities were left out, and no much larger clone turns up one base away. The paper as a whole reports these results and caveats: Computational filtering was required because FACS-sorted repertoires could contain abundant contaminating clonotypes from the bulk population. Most clones expanded after primary vaccination were re-detected after the booster (96% of CD4 and around 88% of CD8), suggesting broad memory maintenance. A small share of clonotypes occurred in both CD4 and CD8 compartments, likely arising from convergent recombination. Because the study included only a couple of donors, the extent to which the findings can be generalized is limited. The secondary T-cell response was found to be weaker but faster than the primary response, with a peak reached on day 5 rather than on day 15.

Trimming removed 2 bases from V and 0 bases from J, leaving 5 bases between the germline ends. The germline V gene yields MNHEY for CDR1 and SVGAGI for CDR2. The CDR3 has 13 amino acids, counting the end cysteine and valine. This entry keeps only the CDR3 DNA: 39 bases, framed from base 1. The sequencer listed for this sample is Illumina NovaSeq 6000. TCR cDNA was made using 5'RACE template switching, a step that added a universal primer site and unique molecular identifiers. Priming of cDNA synthesis was performed from both the TCR alpha and TCR beta constant segments. Libraries were amplified in two PCR steps, with sample barcodes and sequencing adapters added in the second step. Sequencing of libraries was done on Illumina HiSeq 2500 (2x100 bp) or NovaSeq (2x150 bp). The study's own analysis went as follows. Demultiplexing of reads and collapsing into UMI consensus sequences were performed with MIGEC, and V(D)J alignment was carried out with MiXCR. Clonotypes responding to the vaccine were identified with edgeR on replicate PBMC samples, with the criteria of FDR below 0.01 and a log2 fold change above 5 up to day 15. Each bulk clonotype received a CD4 or CD8 identity based on whether the sequenced CD4 or CD8 repertoire contained that clonotype at higher abundance. Through fastp at Q25 and MiXCR, TCRdb rebuilt clones from the public reads, retaining in-frame beta chains. Rows merge per CDR3 protein into single entries with the most common DNA and genes. The V and J calls follow TCRdb's processing rather than the paper's. The sample table records about 340,000 distinct CDR3 sequences; around 4.1% of these occur just once. 20% to 30% of the sample is taken by the ten largest.

In this chain, TRBV6-5 is recombined with TRBJ2-7; TRBD1 might be the D gene, on 5 matching bases. The clonotype was recovered from a man aged 18-30 years who received the YFV17D yellow fever vaccine. Specimen: PBMCs, collected 5 days after the yellow fever booster vaccination. The DNA sequence is as follows: TGTGCCAGCAGTTACGACAGCTCCTACGAGCAGTACGTC. Translation gives CASSYDSSYEQYV.